A selection of T cell receptor beta chains follows, all from one sample in a study of T cell responses to AZD1222 COVID-19 vaccine. TCRdb's table, derived via immunoSEQ multiplex PCR, lists solely in-frame clones and lacks some. The sample yields over 90,000 clones, about 88% seen once. The sample in question was peripheral blood, obtained on day 0 of AZD1222 vaccination. These receptors were collected from an adult in good health. Each CDR3 is given with its conserved first and last residue. D genes are given only for firm matches. Clone size is stated in some rows and not others, as once, few, many or a class when expanded.

J | D | V | size | DNA | CDR3
TRBJ2-3 | TRBD1 | TRBV11-2 | NA | TGTGCCAGCAGCTTAGACATTGGGACAGGGAGAGGAGATACGCAGTATTTT | CASSLDIGTGRGDTQYF
TRBJ2-7 | NA | TRBV15 | NA | TGTGCCACCAGCAGAGCACAGGGTAGCTCCTACGAGCAGTACTTC | CATSRAQGSSYEQYF
TRBJ2-5 | TRBD1 | TRBV7-2 | NA | TGTGCCAGCAGTCCCGGGACAGGGGTGTCAGAGACCCAGTACTTC | CASSPGTGVSETQYF
TRBJ2-1 | TRBD2 | TRBV29-1 | NA | TGCAGCGTTGGGGAAAGCGGGGCCTACAATGAGCAGTTCTTC | CSVGESGAYNEQFF
TRBJ2-2 | NA | TRBV7-6 | NA | TGTGCCAGCAGCTTAGCTGGGACAACAAACACCGGGGAGCTGTTTTTT | CASSLAGTTNTGELFF
TRBJ1-1 | NA | TRBV27 | NA | TGTGCCAGCAGTTTTAATACAGATCCCAACACTGAAGCTTTCTTT | CASSFNTDPNTEAFF
TRBJ1-3 | NA | TRBV9 | NA | TGTGCCAGCAGCGTATACAGCCAAACGGGAGCTGGAAACACCATATATTTT | CASSVYSQTGAGNTIYF
TRBJ2-1 | TRBD2 | TRBV5-1 | NA | TGCGCCAGCAGCCCGCTAGGAGCGGGGTACAATGAGCAGTTCTTC | CASSPLGAGYNEQFF
TRBJ2-2 | TRBD1 | TRBV14 | once | TGTGCCAGCAGCCAAGATGGGACAGGGCTGCTGTTTTTT | CASSQDGTGLLFF
TRBJ2-3 | NA | TRBV30 | once | TGTGCCTGCAGGAAGCGAGGGGCCACAGATACGCAGTATTTT | CACRKRGATDTQYF